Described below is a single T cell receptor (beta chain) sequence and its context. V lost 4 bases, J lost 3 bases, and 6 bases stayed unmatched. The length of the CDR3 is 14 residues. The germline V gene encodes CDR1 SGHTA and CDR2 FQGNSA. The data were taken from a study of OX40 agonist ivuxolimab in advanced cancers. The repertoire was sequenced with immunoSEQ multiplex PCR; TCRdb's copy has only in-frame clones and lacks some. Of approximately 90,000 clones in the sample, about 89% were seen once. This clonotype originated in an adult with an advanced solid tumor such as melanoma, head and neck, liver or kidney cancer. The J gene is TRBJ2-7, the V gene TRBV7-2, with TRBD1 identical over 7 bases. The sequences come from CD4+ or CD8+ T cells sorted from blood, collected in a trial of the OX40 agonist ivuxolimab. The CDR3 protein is CASSSYRGNYEQYF. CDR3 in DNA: TGTGCCAGCAGCTCCTACAGGGGTAACTACGAGCAGTACTTC.